This T cell receptor beta chain was identified during a study of tumor and adjacent non-tumor tissue in lung cancer. Looking at the study overall: On average, productive TCRbeta reads reached 4 million to 4.5 million per sample. Study-wide points: Top 100 clones took a larger repertoire share in normal lung. Significantly higher TCR diversity was found in tumor than normal lung. Patients with more diverse tumor TCRs had worse survival.

This sample's RNA came from whole unsorted tissue. The library came from three nested PCR rounds adapted from ARM-PCR protocols. TCRdb ran MiXCR on the multiplex PCR reads and lists one entry per CDR3 protein. This sample carries over 110,000 distinct CDR3 sequences, about 71% of them seen once, and the ten largest clones take 15% to 20%. This clonotype appeared a few times. Its specificity is unknown. V shed 5 bases and J shed 4 bases, with 6 bases lying between them. CDR3 length: 12 residues. CDR1 is MNHNS and CDR2 is SASEGT in the germline V gene. This receptor was identified in a man aged 55 to 70 with small cell lung cancer. Sequencing was carried out using lung tumor tissue. The chain uses TRBV6-1 and TRBJ1-3; D uncertain. CDR3 DNA sequence: TGTGCCAGCAGTCTTATGGGAAACACCATATATTTT. Protein: CASSLMGNTIYF.